This entry lists 21 T cell receptor beta chains sequenced from one sample in a study of cytomegalovirus exposure and HLA in healthy donors. The study ran its PCR with 60 Vbeta and 13 Jbeta primers. Assay: immunoSEQ multiplex PCR; the TCRdb copy retains only in-frame clones and omits some. Of 150,000 to 200,000 clones in the sample, around 80% were seen once. The sequencing input was PBMCs. The receptors come from a woman in her 30s in good health and CMV-seropositive.

The chain joins TRBV11-2 to TRBJ2-2; TRBD1 matches 9 bases. The germline gives CDR1 SGHAT, CDR2 FQNNGV. The V gene end was trimmed by 4 bases and the J gene end by 4 bases; junction bases not matched to a gene: 4. The length of the CDR3 is 15 residues. The CDR3 loop reads CASSSGTGFTGELFF. CDR3 nucleotide sequence: TGTGCCAGCAGCTCCGGGACAGGGTTCACCGGGGAGCTGTTTTTT.

This clone was counted a few times. This chain uses TRBV30 with TRBJ2-5; 8 bases agree with TRBD2. The CDR3 runs 14 residues. The germline CDR1 and CDR2 sequences are GTSNPN and SVGIG (reference sequence). V trimming: 4 bases; J trimming: 1 base; junction bases outside the gene matches: 5. The CDR3: CAWIRGGPQETQYF. In DNA, the CDR3 is TGTGCCTGGATTCGGGGGGGGCCCCAAGAGACCCAGTACTTC. Full variable domain (rest looked up from reference TRBV30 and TRBJ2-5): SQTIHQWPATLVQPVGSPLSLECTVEGTSNPNLYWYRQAAGRGLQLLFYSVGIGQISSEVPQNLSASRPQDRQFILSSKKLLLSDSGFYLCAWIRGGPQETQYFGPGTRLLVL.

Concerning this clone: Sequence at one end of the junction differs from germline and may be a read error. The chain has TRBV9 and TRBJ1-4; a weak D match, TRBD1 (6 bases). In germline, CDR1 is SGDLS, CDR2 YYNGEE. CDR3 size: 14 residues. CDR3 region: CASSPQGYFEKLSF. The CDR3 DNA follows: TGTGCCAGCAGCCCTCAGGGGTACTTTGAAAAACTGTCTTTT.

This clone showed up just a few times. The CDR3 loop reads CSARTGWTQYF. The CDR3 DNA reads TGCAGTGCTAGAACGGGGTGGACCCAGTACTTC. The chain has TRBV20-1 and TRBJ2-5; TRBD2 might be the D (5 bases). This CDR3 is built from 11 residues. Trimming pared 2 bases from V and 7 bases from J, leaving 8 bases between. Germline V lookup: CDR1 DFQATT, CDR2 SNEGSKA (reference sequence).

This clone was seen a few times. V and J are TRBV5-6 and TRBJ1-6; D ambiguous. This CDR3 is built from 19 residues. Germline lookup yields CDR1 SGHDT and CDR2 YYEEEE. V lost 1 base and J lost 0, with 17 bases in between. CDR3 coding DNA: TGTGCCAGCAGCTTGCGGTCCAGACAATCCTTCTCCTATAATTCACCCCTCCACTTT. Residues: CASSLRSRQSFSYNSPLHF.

This chain joins TRBV11-3 and TRBJ2-2; 10 bases align to TRBD2. The germline CDR1 and CDR2 sequences are SGHNT and YENEEA. The CDR3 is 17 residues long. Losses at the gene ends were 4 bases for V and 6 bases for J; bases not matched to a gene: 11. CDR3 in DNA: TGTGCCAGCAGCTCAGCTAGCGGGGGTCCAGGGGCCGGGGAGCTGTTTTTT. Translated, it gives CASSSASGGPGAGELFF. The full variable domain, rest sourced from reference TRBV11-3 and TRBJ2-2, is EAGVVQSPRYKIIEKKQPVAFWCNPISGHNTLYWYLQNLGQGPELLIRYENEEAVDDSQLPKDRFSAERLKGVDSTLKIQPAELGDSAVYLCASSSASGGPGAGELFFGEGSRLTVL.

The chain joins TRBV28 to TRBJ1-6, with unresolved D. The CDR3 has 16 amino acids. Trimming took off 1 base at V and 9 bases at J, with 16 bases between the two ends. Germline lookup yields CDR1 MDHEN and CDR2 SYDVKM. CDR3 sequence reads: CASSLFINSLSSPLHF. As DNA, the CDR3 is TGTGCCAGCAGTTTATTTATTAACAGCTTAAGTTCACCCCTCCACTTT.

The chain links TRBV28 to TRBJ1-6, with TRBD1 matching 7 bases. This CDR3 comprises 14 residues. Germline V lookup: CDR1 MDHEN, CDR2 SYDVKM. Trimming removed 6 bases from V and 8 bases from J; junction bases left unmatched: 7. The CDR3 reads CASSPGGGDSPLHF. The CDR3 nucleotides are TGTGCCAGCAGCCCAGGGGGTGGTGATTCACCCCTCCACTTT. The variable domain in full, with the rest retrieved from reference TRBV28 and TRBJ1-6, is DVKVTQSSRYLVKRTGEKVFLECVQDMDHENMFWYRQDPGLGLRLIYFSYDVKMKEKGDIPEGYSVSREKKERFSLILESASTNQTSMYLCASSPGGGDSPLHFGNGTRLTVT.

The CDR3 nucleotides read TGTGCCAGCAGTTTATGGACAGCTCCTCAAGAGACCCAGTACTTC. Its protein is CASSLWTAPQETQYF. The chain is built from TRBV27 and TRBJ2-5; the D gene is possibly TRBD1 (6 bases). Germline V gives CDR1 MNHEY, CDR2 SMNVEV (reference sequence). The germline V and J ends were trimmed by 1 base and 2 bases, with 11 bases remaining between them. The CDR3 length is 15 residues.

V and J are TRBV30 and TRBJ1-6, with D perhaps TRBD1 (5 bases). CDR1 is GTSNPN and CDR2 is SVGIG in the germline V gene (reference sequence). V was pared by 3 bases and J by 10 bases, with 13 bases between. The CDR3 runs 13 residues. The DNA of the CDR3 is TGTGCCTGGAGCGGGGGGGTGAGATCACCCCTCCACTTT. Translated: CAWSGGVRSPLHF.

This clone turned up a few times. The chain uses TRBV7-2 and TRBJ2-2, with a weak D call TRBD1 (6 bases). Deletions cut 5 bases from V and 5 bases from J, with 15 bases between. There are 15 residues in the CDR3. CDR1 is SGHTA and CDR2 is FQGNSA in the germline V gene. The CDR3 protein is CASSRTVTPTGELFF. The CDR3 DNA reads as TGTGCCAGCAGCCGGACAGTAACACCGACCGGGGAGCTGTTTTTT.

V is TRBV7-8 and J is TRBJ1-4, with D perhaps TRBD1 (5 bases). Trimming stripped 2 bases from V and 7 bases from J, with 14 bases between. Germline lookup yields CDR1 SGHVS and CDR2 FQNEAQ. The CDR3 covers 15 residues. The CDR3 DNA is TGTGCCAGCAGCTTATGGGCGGGGCCGGTTGAAAAACTGTTTTTT. Translating gives CASSLWAGPVEKLFF. The full variable domain, rest sourced from reference TRBV7-8 and TRBJ1-4, is GAGVSQSPRYKVAKRGQDVALRCDPISGHVSLFWYQQALGQGPEFLTYFQNEAQLDKSGLPSDRFFAERPEGSVSTLKIQRTQQEDSAVYLCASSLWAGPVEKLFFGSGTQLSVL.

The chain uses TRBV29-1 and TRBJ1-1; 7 bases are a match to TRBD1. The CDR3 has 13 residues. Germline CDR1 SQVTM, CDR2 ANQGSEA. V trimming: 7 bases; J trimming: 6 bases; junction bases outside the gene matches: 11. The CDR3 DNA reads as TGCAGCGACCGGCAGGGGGTGAGGGCTGAAGCTTTCTTT. It codes for CSDRQGVRAEAFF.

The chain couples TRBV7-2 to TRBJ1-6; D is unclear. Trimming stripped 6 bases from V and 6 bases from J, with 12 bases between. CDR1 is SGHTA, CDR2 FQGNSA, per germline. The CDR3 extends over 14 amino acids. The CDR3 DNA sequence: TGTGCCAGCAGGCACACGAGGGCTAATTCACCCCTCCACTTT. The encoded protein is CASRHTRANSPLHF.

The chain recombines TRBV4-2 with TRBJ1-1; 8 nucleotides agree with TRBD1. The CDR3 sequence is 16 residues long. Germline V gives CDR1 LGHNA, CDR2 YNFKEQ. J lost 0 bases, V lost 1 base, and 4 bases had no gene match. CDR3 sequence: CASSQGTGRMNTEAFF. The CDR3 bases are TGTGCCAGCAGCCAAGGGACAGGGAGAATGAACACTGAAGCTTTCTTT.

The chain couples TRBV7-8 to TRBJ1-6; tentatively, D is TRBD1 (5 bases). The CDR3 totals 15 residues. Between the trimmed V and J ends, which lost 2 bases and 9 bases, there was a span of 14 bases. Germline V CDR1 and CDR2: SGHVS, FQNEAQ. CDR3 sequence reads: CASSLMGQEGSPLHF. In DNA form, the CDR3 reads TGTGCCAGCAGCTTAATGGGGCAGGAGGGTTCACCCCTCCACTTT.

This chain uses TRBV2 with TRBJ1-2, with D uncertain. The germline gives CDR1 SNHLY, CDR2 FYNNEI. This CDR3 spans 12 amino acids. The V end was cut by 6 bases, the J end by 2 bases, with 7 bases between. CDR3 residues: CASSVRNYGYTF. For the CDR3, the DNA is TGTGCCAGCAGCGTCAGAAACTATGGCTACACCTTC.

This chain links TRBV5-4 with TRBJ2-7; D perhaps matches TRBD2 (5 bases). Germline V lookup: CDR1 SGHNT, CDR2 YYREEE (reference sequence). The CDR3 loop spans 15 amino acids. The V end lost 0 bases, the J end lost 4 bases, and 14 bases lay between the germline ends. CDR3 loop: CASSLGGLRSYEQYF. Here the CDR3 DNA reads TGTGCCAGCAGCTTGGGAGGACTGAGATCTTACGAGCAGTACTTC.

The chain carries TRBV5-6 and TRBJ1-5, with unresolved D. The germline gives CDR1 SGHDT, CDR2 YYEEEE. The ends were cut back, 2 bases at V and 6 bases at J, with 6 bases in the middle. The CDR3 runs to 12 residues. The CDR3 spells CASSLGSQPQHF. For the CDR3, the DNA is TGTGCCAGCAGCTTAGGGAGTCAGCCCCAGCATTTT.

This clone was observed a handful of times. This rearrangement joins TRBV6-5 to TRBJ1-2; D remains ambiguous. The V and J ends lost 0 bases and 0 bases respectively, with 11 bases between them. The germline CDR1 and CDR2 sequences are MNHEY and SVGAGI. The CDR3 spans 16 residues. DNA of the CDR3: TGTGCCAGCAGTTACTCGATACTGATAGCTAACTATGGCTACACCTTC. This codes for CASSYSILIANYGYTF.

J is TRBJ2-7 and V is TRBV28; the D gene is possibly TRBD1 (5 bases). The CDR3 extends over 13 amino acids. The V end lost 3 bases, the J end lost 3 bases, and 9 bases lay between the germline ends. Germline V gives CDR1 MDHEN, CDR2 SYDVKM. CDR3 region: CASSFRAVYEQYF. The CDR3 nucleotides are TGTGCCAGCAGTTTCAGGGCGGTCTACGAGCAGTACTTC.